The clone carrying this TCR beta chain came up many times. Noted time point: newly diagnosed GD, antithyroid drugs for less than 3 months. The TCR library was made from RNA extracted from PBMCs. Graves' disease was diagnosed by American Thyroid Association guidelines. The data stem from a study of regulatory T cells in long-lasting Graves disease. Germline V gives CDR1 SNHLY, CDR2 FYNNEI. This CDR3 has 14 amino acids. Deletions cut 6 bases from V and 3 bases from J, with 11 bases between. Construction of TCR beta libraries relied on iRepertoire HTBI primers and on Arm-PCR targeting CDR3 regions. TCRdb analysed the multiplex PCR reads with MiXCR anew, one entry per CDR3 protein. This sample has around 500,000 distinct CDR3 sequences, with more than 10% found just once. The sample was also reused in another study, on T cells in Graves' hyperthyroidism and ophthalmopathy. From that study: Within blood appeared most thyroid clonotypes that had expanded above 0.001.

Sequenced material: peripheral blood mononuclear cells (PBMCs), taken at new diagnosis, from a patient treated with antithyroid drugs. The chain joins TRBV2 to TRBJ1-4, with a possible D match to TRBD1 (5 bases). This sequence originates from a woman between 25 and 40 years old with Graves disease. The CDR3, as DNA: TGTGCCAGCAGGGTCAGGGCCTCTAATGAAAAACTGTTTTTT. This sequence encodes CASRVRASNEKLFF. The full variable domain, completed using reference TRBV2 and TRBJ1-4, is EPEVTQTPSHQVTQMGQEVILRCVPISNHLYFYWYRQILGQKVEFLVSFYNNEISEKSEIFDDQFSVERPDGSNFTLKIRSTKLEDSAMYFCASRVRASNEKLFFGSGTQLSVL.